The 9 T cell receptor beta chains below were found in one sample sequenced in a study of response to subunit inactivated influenza vaccine. TCRdb reprocessed the RT-PCR reads with MiXCR, giving one entry per CDR3 protein. The sample contains about 480,000 distinct CDR3 sequences, about 25% of which appear only once. The sample here was CD4+ T cells sorted from PBMCs, taken about 5 days after vaccination. The receptor set was obtained from a man aged 50 to 59 who received an inactivated influenza vaccine.

The chain has TRBV20-1 and TRBJ2-7; D uncertain. Trimming cost V 4 bases and J 5 bases, with 9 bases left between them. The CDR3 has 11 residues. Germline V gene lookup returns CDR1 DFQATT and CDR2 SNEGSKA (reference sequence). CDR3 region: CSAKDPNEQYF. The CDR3 DNA sequence: TGCAGTGCTAAGGACCCAAACGAGCAGTACTTC.

V gene TRBV5-1 combines with J gene TRBJ2-2; D is unresolved. Trimming left V 0 bases short and J 0 bases short, with 9 bases between. There are 16 residues in the CDR3. Germline V gene sequence: CDR1 SGHRS, CDR2 YFSETQ. The CDR3, as DNA: TGCGCCAGCAGCTTGGATTACGGTTCGAACACCGGGGAGCTGTTTTTT. This codes for CASSLDYGSNTGELFF.

The V gene is TRBV6-5, the J gene TRBJ2-5, with D possibly being TRBD1 or TRBD2 (5 bases each). This CDR3 is built from 14 residues. CDR1 is MNHEY and CDR2 is SVGAGI in the germline V gene. Trimming pared 1 base from V and 2 bases from J, leaving 8 bases between. CDR3 in DNA: TGTGCCAGCAGTTACTGGGGGAATCAAGAGACCCAGTACTTC. Encoded protein: CASSYWGNQETQYF.

J is TRBJ2-6 and V is TRBV7-2; D gene uncertain. The V and J ends lost 4 bases and 2 bases respectively, with 12 bases between them. There are 16 residues in the CDR3. Germline V gene sequence: CDR1 SGHTA, CDR2 FQGNSA. CDR3 nucleotides: TGTGCCAGCAGCTACCCCGCCCTTGCTGGGGCCAACGTCCTGACTTTC. Translation: CASSYPALAGANVLTF.

This clonotype was seen a few times. J is TRBJ2-7 and V is TRBV2, with a weak D call TRBD2 (5 bases). Germline V lookup: CDR1 SNHLY, CDR2 FYNNEI. The V and J ends lost 7 bases and 5 bases respectively, with 15 bases between them. The CDR3 consists of 13 residues. DNA of the CDR3: TGTGCCAGCACCCGGGGAAATCCGAACGAGCAGTACTTC. This sequence encodes CASTRGNPNEQYF.

This clonotype was detected only a few times. The chain joins TRBV5-1 to TRBJ2-5; 10 bases match TRBD2. The CDR3 length is 17 residues. CDR1 is SGHRS and CDR2 is YFSETQ in the germline V gene. V shed 0 bases, J shed 2 bases, and the junction held 7 bases outside the gene matches. DNA for the CDR3: TGCGCCAGCAGCTTGGCTCTAGCGGGGGCCTCACAAGAGACCCAGTACTTC. Amino acids: CASSLALAGASQETQYF. The whole variable domain, remainder taken from reference TRBV5-1 and TRBJ2-5, is KAGVTQTPRYLIKTRGQQVTLSCSPISGHRSVSWYQQTPGQGLQFLFEYFSETQRNKGNFPGRFSGRQFSNSRSEMNVSTLELGDSALYLCASSLALAGASQETQYFGPGTRLLVL.

The chain employs TRBV6-5 and TRBJ1-2; 7 nucleotides agree with TRBD1. CDR1 is MNHEY, CDR2 SVGAGI, per germline. The CDR3 spans 15 residues. V shed 2 bases and J 4 bases; nucleotides not matched to a gene: 7. The CDR3 region has the DNA TGTGCCAGCAGTTACGGACAGGAGATAGGCTATGGCTACACCTTC. Its protein is CASSYGQEIGYGYTF.

This clonotype has more than one count but fewer than ten. The chain is built from TRBV11-1 and TRBJ1-2; 8 bases map to TRBD1. With V trimmed by 2 bases and J by 4 bases, 15 bases remained unmatched. This CDR3 is 18 amino acids long. Germline V gene lookup returns CDR1 SGHAT and CDR2 FQDESV (reference sequence). Here the CDR3 DNA reads TGTGCCAGCAGCTTACCCGGGACAGGACCTTCTTCACCCTATGGCTACACCTTC. Its protein is CASSLPGTGPSSPYGYTF. The complete variable domain, with remaining parts taken from reference TRBV11-1 and TRBJ1-2, reads EAEVAQSPRYKITEKSQAVAFWCDPISGHATLYWYRQILGQGPELLVQFQDESVVDDSQLPKDRFSAERLKGVDSTLKIQPAELGDSAMYLCASSLPGTGPSSPYGYTFGSGTRLTVV.

The rearrangement joins TRBV20-1 to TRBJ2-1; the D call may be TRBD1 or TRBD2 (6 bases each). Trimming cost V 0 bases and J 1 base, with 16 bases left between them. The length of the CDR3 is 17 residues. Germline V gene lookup returns CDR1 DFQATT and CDR2 SNEGSKA (reference sequence). In DNA form, the CDR3 reads TGCAGTGCTAGAGATTATCGGAGGGGGAATTCCTACAATGAGCAGTTCTTC. Residues: CSARDYRRGNSYNEQFF.